This T cell receptor beta chain was captured in a study of blood T cell repertoires in COVID-19. This CDR3 contains 17 residues. V lost 5 bases to trimming and J lost 1 base; unmatched junction nucleotides: 7. The germline CDR1 and CDR2 sequences are MDHEN and SYDVKM. Original processing notes: For nucleated cells, counts were estimated from reference gene primer amplification. Sequenced by immunoSEQ multiplex PCR; TCRdb stores in-frame clones only, minus some. Clonal size and the V and J genes are those of that table, whereas D and trimming came from the DNA. Here the sample spans some 150,000 clones, 85% to 90% being singletons.

Sequencing used peripheral blood. The clonotype originates from a woman aged 55-69 years with acute or convalescent COVID-19. The chain links TRBV28 to TRBJ2-1; 11 bases match TRBD2. As DNA, the CDR3 is TGTGCCAGCAGTCCACCTACTAGCGGGGGATCCTACAATGAGCAGTTCTTC. Translating gives CASSPPTSGGSYNEQFF.